What follows are 13 T cell receptor beta chains derived from one specimen sequenced in a study of T cells in Graves' hyperthyroidism and ophthalmopathy. Amplification targeted TCR beta CDR3 regions from RNA transcripts. Researchers ran a first-round RT-PCR on the TCR CDR3 using the HTBI primer set. TCRdb used MiXCR to reprocess the multiplex PCR reads, holding one entry per CDR3 protein. Seen here are hundreds of thousands of distinct CDR3 sequences, around 45% observed once, and the top ten hold roughly 8.2%. The sample comprised peripheral blood or thyroid tissue (not recorded which). The receptor set was obtained from a woman under 30 with Graves' hyperthyroidism.

The chain combines TRBV6-5 with TRBJ2-5, with D tentatively TRBD1 (6 bases). The germline CDR1 and CDR2 sequences are MNHEY and SVGAGI. The CDR3 sequence is 18 residues long. V dropped 2 bases and J dropped 0 bases, with 19 bases sitting between them. The CDR3 bases are TGTGCCAGCAGTTACAAAAGGGGGACAACAACTTACCAAGAGACCCAGTACTTC. Translated: CASSYKRGTTTYQETQYF.

This clonotype was seen ten or more times. CDR3 residues: CAIRIALNTDTQYF. The CDR3 nucleotides read TGTGCCATCAGAATAGCGCTGAACACAGATACGCAGTATTTT. This chain joins TRBV10-3 and TRBJ2-3, with TRBD2 as a possible D gene (5 bases). The CDR3 spans 14 residues. The V end was cut by 6 bases, the J end by 2 bases, with 12 bases between. Germline lookup yields CDR1 ENHRY and CDR2 SYGVKD.

V gene TRBV10-2 combines with J gene TRBJ1-1; the D gene is possibly TRBD1 (5 bases). V lost 6 bases and J lost 3, with 14 bases in between. The germline CDR1 and CDR2 sequences are WSHSY and SAAADI. CDR3 size: 14 residues. CDR3 DNA sequence: TGCGCCAGCAGATTAGGGGCGCGGGACACTGAAGCTTTCTTT. It encodes CASRLGARDTEAFF.

J is TRBJ1-5 and V is TRBV29-1, with 8 bases that match TRBD1. Germline CDR1 and CDR2: SQVTM and ANQGSEA. Germline trimming cut 8 bases from V and 3 bases from J; bases unmatched to any gene: 6. The CDR3 covers 13 residues. The CDR3 loop is CSPRQGNNQPQHF. The CDR3, as DNA: TGCAGCCCTAGACAGGGGAACAATCAGCCCCAGCATTTT. Full variable domain (remainder filled in from reference TRBV29-1 and TRBJ1-5): SAVISQKPSRDICQRGTSLTIQCQVDSQVTMMFWYRQQPGQSLTLIATANQGSEATYESGFVIDKFPISRPNLTFSTLTVSNMSPEDSSIYLCSPRQGNNQPQHFGDGTRLSIL.

The chain has TRBV29-1 and TRBJ2-2; 9 nucleotides match TRBD1. Germline V gene sequence: CDR1 SQVTM, CDR2 ANQGSEA. V shed 6 bases and J 2 bases; nucleotides not matched to a gene: 7. The CDR3 consists of 15 residues. The CDR3 loop reads CSVVGQGPNTGELFF. For the CDR3, the DNA is TGCAGCGTGGTCGGACAGGGGCCTAACACCGGGGAGCTGTTTTTT.

V and J are TRBV11-2 and TRBJ1-1; D gene uncertain. The germline V and J ends were trimmed by 5 bases and 0 bases, with 16 bases remaining between them. Germline CDR1 SGHAT, CDR2 FQNNGV. This CDR3 has 16 amino acids. CDR3 bases: TGTGCCAGCAGCCCGCTTCTTGCAGGTCTGAACACTGAAGCTTTCTTT. Protein: CASSPLLAGLNTEAFF.

This chain uses TRBV7-2 with TRBJ1-6; weak D call: TRBD1 (6 bases). The germline gives CDR1 SGHTA, CDR2 FQGNSA. This CDR3 is built from 15 residues. Trimming shortened V by 6 bases and J by 6 bases, and 15 bases separated the two germline ends. The CDR3 here is CASSRQGGGNSPLHF. CDR3 DNA sequence: TGTGCCAGCAGTCGCCAAGGGGGTGGTAATTCACCCCTCCACTTT.

V usage is TRBV5-1 and J usage is TRBJ2-5, with 8 bases fitting TRBD1. Germline lookup yields CDR1 SGHRS and CDR2 YFSETQ. V gave up 4 bases and J gave up 5 bases; unmatched junction bases: 7. This CDR3 spans 14 amino acids. The DNA of the CDR3 is TGCGCCAGCAGCAGCGGACAGGGTATCGAGACCCAGTACTTC. This translates into CASSSGQGIETQYF.

As for this clonotype: A much larger clone is a single base away; this may be a read error. J is TRBJ2-5 and V is TRBV7-2; D remains ambiguous. The V gene lost 4 bases and the J gene lost 5 bases, with 11 bases spanning the gap. Per germline, CDR1 SGHTA and CDR2 FQGNSA. CDR3 length: 13 residues. The CDR3 nucleotides are TGTGCCAGCAGCTACCCCGGCACGGAGACCCAGTACTTC. This translates into CASSYPGTETQYF.

This clonotype has at least ten counts. V and J are TRBV7-8 and TRBJ1-5; 8 bases map to TRBD1. The V and J ends lost 5 bases and 7 bases, in that order; junction bases with no gene match: 4. Germline lookup yields CDR1 SGHVS and CDR2 FQNEAQ. CDR3 length: 13 residues. This CDR3 reads CASSPGQGQPQHF. CDR3 nucleotide sequence: TGTGCCAGCAGCCCCGGACAGGGCCAGCCCCAGCATTTT.

This clonotype was counted many times. This chain uses TRBV10-3 with TRBJ1-6, with 7 bases identical to TRBD1. Germline values: CDR1 ENHRY, CDR2 SYGVKD. The CDR3 length is 13 residues. Trimming took 4 bases from V and 7 from J; bases not matched to a gene: 1. The CDR3 DNA follows: TGTGCCATCAGTGGGACAGGAAATTCACCCCTCCACTTT. This sequence encodes CAISGTGNSPLHF.

The V and J genes are TRBV14 and TRBJ1-3; no clear D gene. From germline, CDR1 is SGHDN and CDR2 FVKESK. Deletions cut 6 bases from V and 0 bases from J, with 9 bases between. CDR3 length: 14 residues. As DNA, the CDR3 is TGTGCCAGCAGAGACTTTCGCTCTGGAAACACCATATATTTT. This encodes CASRDFRSGNTIYF.

This clonotype was observed at least ten times. The J gene is TRBJ1-6, the V gene TRBV2; perhaps TRBD1 as D (5 bases). The CDR3 is 15 residues long. Trimming shortened V by 6 bases and J by 7 bases, and 16 bases separated the two germline ends. Germline V gives CDR1 SNHLY, CDR2 FYNNEI. CDR3 DNA: TGTGCCAGCAGGACCGGGACCGCGGGGAATTCACCCCTCCACTTT. Its protein is CASRTGTAGNSPLHF. The full variable domain, with the rest looked up from reference TRBV2 and TRBJ1-6, is EPEVTQTPSHQVTQMGQEVILRCVPISNHLYFYWYRQILGQKVEFLVSFYNNEISEKSEIFDDQFSVERPDGSNFTLKIRSTKLEDSAMYFCASRTGTAGNSPLHFGNGTRLTVT.